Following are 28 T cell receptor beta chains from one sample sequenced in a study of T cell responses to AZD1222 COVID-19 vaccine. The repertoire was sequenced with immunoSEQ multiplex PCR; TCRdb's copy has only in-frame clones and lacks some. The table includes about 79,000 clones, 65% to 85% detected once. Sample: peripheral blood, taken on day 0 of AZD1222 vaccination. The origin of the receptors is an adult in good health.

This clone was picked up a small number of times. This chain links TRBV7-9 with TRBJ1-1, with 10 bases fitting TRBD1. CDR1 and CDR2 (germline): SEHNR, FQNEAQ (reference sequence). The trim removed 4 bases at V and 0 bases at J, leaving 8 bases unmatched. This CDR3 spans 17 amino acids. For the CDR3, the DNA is TGTGCCAGCAGCTCTCGCCGGGACAGGGGCATGAACACTGAAGCTTTCTTT. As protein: CASSSRRDRGMNTEAFF.

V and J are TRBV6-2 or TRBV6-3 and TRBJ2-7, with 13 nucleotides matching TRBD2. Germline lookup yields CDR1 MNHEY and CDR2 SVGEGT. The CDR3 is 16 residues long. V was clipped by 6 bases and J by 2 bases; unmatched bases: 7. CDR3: CASSATGTSGTYEQYF. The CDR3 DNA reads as TGTGCCAGCAGCGCGACCGGGACTAGCGGGACCTACGAGCAGTACTTC.

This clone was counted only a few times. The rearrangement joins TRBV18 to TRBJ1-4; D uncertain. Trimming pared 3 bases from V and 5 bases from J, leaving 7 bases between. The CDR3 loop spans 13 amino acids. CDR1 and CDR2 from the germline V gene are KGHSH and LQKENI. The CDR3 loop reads CASSPSGNEKLFF. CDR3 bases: TGTGCCAGCTCACCCAGCGGAAATGAAAAACTGTTTTTT.

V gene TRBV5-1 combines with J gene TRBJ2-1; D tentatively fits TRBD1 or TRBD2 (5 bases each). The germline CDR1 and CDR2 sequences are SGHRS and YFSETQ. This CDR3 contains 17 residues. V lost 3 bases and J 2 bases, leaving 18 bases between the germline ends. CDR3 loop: CASSSTSGTRAYNEQFF. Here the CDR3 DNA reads TGCGCCAGCAGCTCTACTTCCGGGACCCGTGCCTACAATGAGCAGTTCTTC. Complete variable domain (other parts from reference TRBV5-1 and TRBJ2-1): KAGVTQTPRYLIKTRGQQVTLSCSPISGHRSVSWYQQTPGQGLQFLFEYFSETQRNKGNFPGRFSGRQFSNSRSEMNVSTLELGDSALYLCASSSTSGTRAYNEQFFGPGTRLTVL.

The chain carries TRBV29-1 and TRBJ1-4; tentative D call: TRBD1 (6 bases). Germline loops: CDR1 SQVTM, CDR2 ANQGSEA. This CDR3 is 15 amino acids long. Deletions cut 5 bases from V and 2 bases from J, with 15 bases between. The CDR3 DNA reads TGCAGCGTTTGGGGGGGCTTTGGGACTAATGAAAAACTGTTTTTT. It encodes CSVWGGFGTNEKLFF. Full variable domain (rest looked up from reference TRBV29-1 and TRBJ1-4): SAVISQKPSRDICQRGTSLTIQCQVDSQVTMMFWYRQQPGQSLTLIATANQGSEATYESGFVIDKFPISRPNLTFSTLTVSNMSPEDSSIYLCSVWGGFGTNEKLFFGSGTQLSVL.

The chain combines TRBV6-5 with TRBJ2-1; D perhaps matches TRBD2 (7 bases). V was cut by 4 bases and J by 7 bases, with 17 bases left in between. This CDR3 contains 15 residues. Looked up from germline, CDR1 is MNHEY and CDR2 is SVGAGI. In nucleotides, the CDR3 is TGTGCCAGCAGTTCCCGGCGGGGGCAAGGTAATGAGCAGTTCTTC. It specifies CASSSRRGQGNEQFF.

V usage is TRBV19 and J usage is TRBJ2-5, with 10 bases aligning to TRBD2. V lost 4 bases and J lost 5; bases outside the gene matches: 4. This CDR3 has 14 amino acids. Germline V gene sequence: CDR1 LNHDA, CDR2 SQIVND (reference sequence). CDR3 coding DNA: TGTGCCAGTAGTAGAGGACTAGCGGAGGAGACCCAGTACTTC. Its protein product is CASSRGLAEETQYF.

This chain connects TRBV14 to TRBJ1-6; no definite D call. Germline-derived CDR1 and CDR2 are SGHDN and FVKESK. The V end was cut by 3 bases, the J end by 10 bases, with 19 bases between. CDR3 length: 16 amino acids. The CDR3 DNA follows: TGTGCCAGCAGCCATTTCATCGGAGCGGGAGGGTCACCCCTCCACTTT. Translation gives CASSHFIGAGGSPLHF.

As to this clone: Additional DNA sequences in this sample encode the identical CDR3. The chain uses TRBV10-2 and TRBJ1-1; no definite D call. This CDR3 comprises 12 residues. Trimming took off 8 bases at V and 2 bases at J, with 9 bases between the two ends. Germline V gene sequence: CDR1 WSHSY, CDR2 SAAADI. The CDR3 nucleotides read TGCGCCAGCTCAGGAGGTAACACTGAAGCTTTCTTT. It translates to CASSGGNTEAFF.

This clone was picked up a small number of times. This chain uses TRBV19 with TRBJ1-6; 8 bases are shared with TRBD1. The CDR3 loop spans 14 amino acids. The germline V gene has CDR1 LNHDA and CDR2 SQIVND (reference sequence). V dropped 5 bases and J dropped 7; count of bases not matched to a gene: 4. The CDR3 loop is CASSVQGGNSPLHF. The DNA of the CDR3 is TGTGCCAGTAGTGTACAGGGGGGGAATTCACCCCTCCACTTT.

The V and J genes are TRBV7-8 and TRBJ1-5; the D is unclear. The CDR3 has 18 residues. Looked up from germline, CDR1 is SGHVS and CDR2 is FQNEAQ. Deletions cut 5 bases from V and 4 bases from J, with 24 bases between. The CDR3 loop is CASSEIPTRRVRNQPQHF. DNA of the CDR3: TGTGCCAGCAGCGAAATACCCACTCGTAGGGTACGGAATCAGCCCCAGCATTTT.

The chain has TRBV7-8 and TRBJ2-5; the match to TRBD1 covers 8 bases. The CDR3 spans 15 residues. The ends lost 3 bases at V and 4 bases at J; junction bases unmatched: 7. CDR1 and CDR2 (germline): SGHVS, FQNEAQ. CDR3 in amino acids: CASSFGQGRGETQYF. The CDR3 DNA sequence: TGTGCCAGCAGCTTCGGACAGGGACGCGGAGAGACCCAGTACTTC. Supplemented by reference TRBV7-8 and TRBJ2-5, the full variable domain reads GAGVSQSPRYKVAKRGQDVALRCDPISGHVSLFWYQQALGQGPEFLTYFQNEAQLDKSGLPSDRFFAERPEGSVSTLKIQRTQQEDSAVYLCASSFGQGRGETQYFGPGTRLLVL.

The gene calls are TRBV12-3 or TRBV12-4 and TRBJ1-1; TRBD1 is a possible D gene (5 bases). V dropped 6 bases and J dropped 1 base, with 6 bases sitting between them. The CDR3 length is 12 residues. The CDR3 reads CASRGPNTEAFF. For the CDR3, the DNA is TGTGCCAGCAGGGGGCCGAACACTGAAGCTTTCTTT.

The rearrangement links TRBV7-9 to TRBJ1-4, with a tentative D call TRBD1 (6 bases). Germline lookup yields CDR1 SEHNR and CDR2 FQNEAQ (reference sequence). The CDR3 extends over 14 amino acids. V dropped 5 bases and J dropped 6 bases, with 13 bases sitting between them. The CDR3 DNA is TGTGCCAGCAGCCCACGGGGGGGCTATGAAAAACTGTTTTTT. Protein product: CASSPRGGYEKLFF.

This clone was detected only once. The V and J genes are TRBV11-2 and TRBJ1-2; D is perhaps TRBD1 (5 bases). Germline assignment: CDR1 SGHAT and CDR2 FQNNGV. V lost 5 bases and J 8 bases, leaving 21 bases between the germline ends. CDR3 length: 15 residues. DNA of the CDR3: TGTGCCAGCAGCCCCTCGGCCCCCGGGGGTAGGGGCTACACCTTC. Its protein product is CASSPSAPGGRGYTF.

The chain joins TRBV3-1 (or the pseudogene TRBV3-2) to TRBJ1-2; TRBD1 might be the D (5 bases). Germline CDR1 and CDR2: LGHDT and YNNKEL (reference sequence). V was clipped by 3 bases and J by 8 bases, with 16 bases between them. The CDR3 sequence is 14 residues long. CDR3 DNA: TGTGCCAGCAGCCACCGGGACGGAACTTCGGGCTACACCTTC. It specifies CASSHRDGTSGYTF.

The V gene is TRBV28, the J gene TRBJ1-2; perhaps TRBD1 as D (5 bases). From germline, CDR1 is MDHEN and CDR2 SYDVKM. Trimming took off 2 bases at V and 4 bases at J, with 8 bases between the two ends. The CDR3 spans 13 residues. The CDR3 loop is CASSLPGPYGYTF. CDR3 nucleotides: TGTGCCAGCAGTTTACCAGGGCCCTATGGCTACACCTTC.

CDR3 in amino acids: CASSPGVSNSGAGNTIYF. DNA for the CDR3: TGTGCCAGCTCACCCGGGGTATCCAACTCTGGTGCGGGAAACACCATATATTTT. This chain links TRBV18 with TRBJ1-3; D ambiguous. The CDR3 contains 18 residues. Trimming removed 3 bases from V and 4 bases from J, with 22 bases in between. Looked up from germline, CDR1 is KGHSH and CDR2 is LQKENI.

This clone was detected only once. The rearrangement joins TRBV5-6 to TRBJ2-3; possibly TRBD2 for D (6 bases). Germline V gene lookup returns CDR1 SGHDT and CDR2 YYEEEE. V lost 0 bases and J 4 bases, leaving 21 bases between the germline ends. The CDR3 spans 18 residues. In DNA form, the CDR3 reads TGTGCCAGCAGCTTGGAGACCTACTTTAGCGGCCTGTCAGATACGCAGTATTTT. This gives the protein CASSLETYFSGLSDTQYF.

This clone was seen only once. The CDR3 coding sequence is TGTGCCTGGAGTGGGGGTTATGGCGAGCAGTACTTC. Its translation: CAWSGGYGEQYF. The chain combines TRBV30 with TRBJ2-7, with D unclear. The CDR3 extends over 12 amino acids. In germline, CDR1 is GTSNPN, CDR2 SVGIG (reference sequence). Trimming cost V 1 base and J 6 bases, with 10 bases left between them.

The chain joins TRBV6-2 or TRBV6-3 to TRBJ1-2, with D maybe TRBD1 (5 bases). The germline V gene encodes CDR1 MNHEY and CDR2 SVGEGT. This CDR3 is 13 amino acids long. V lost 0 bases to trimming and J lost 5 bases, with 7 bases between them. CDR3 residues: CASSYSDRYGYTF. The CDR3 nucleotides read TGTGCCAGCAGTTACTCAGACAGATATGGCTACACCTTC.

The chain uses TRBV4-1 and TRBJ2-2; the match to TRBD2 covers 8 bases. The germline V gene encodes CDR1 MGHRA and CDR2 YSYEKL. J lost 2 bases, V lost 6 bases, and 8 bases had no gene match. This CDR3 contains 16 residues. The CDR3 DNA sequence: TGCGCCAGCAGGTTACAAGCGGGAGAAAACACCGGGGAGCTGTTTTTT. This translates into CASRLQAGENTGELFF.

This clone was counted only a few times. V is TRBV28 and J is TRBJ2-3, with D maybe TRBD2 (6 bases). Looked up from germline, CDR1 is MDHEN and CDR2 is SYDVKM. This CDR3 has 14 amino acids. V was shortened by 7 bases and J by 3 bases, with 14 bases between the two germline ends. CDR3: CASTWGGRTDTQYF. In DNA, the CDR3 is TGTGCCAGCACCTGGGGAGGCAGGACAGATACGCAGTATTTT.

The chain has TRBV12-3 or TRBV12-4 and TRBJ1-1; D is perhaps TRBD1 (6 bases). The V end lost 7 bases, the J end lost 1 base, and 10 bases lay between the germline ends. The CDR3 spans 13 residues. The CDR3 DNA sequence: TGTGCCAGCACCAGGGGTCGGAACACTGAAGCTTTCTTT. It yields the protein CASTRGRNTEAFF.

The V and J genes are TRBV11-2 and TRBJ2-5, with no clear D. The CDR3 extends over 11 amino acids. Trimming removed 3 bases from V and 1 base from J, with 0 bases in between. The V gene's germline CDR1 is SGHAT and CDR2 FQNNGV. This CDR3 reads CASSFQETQYF. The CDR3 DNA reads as TGTGCCAGCAGCTTCCAAGAGACCCAGTACTTC.

The CDR3 spells CATSDRNWANEQFF. CDR3 sequence (DNA): TGTGCCACCAGTGACCGGAATTGGGCAAATGAGCAGTTCTTC. The chain combines TRBV24-1 with TRBJ2-1, with no clear D. The V end was cut by 4 bases, the J end by 7 bases, with 13 bases between. CDR3 length: 14 residues. The germline V gene encodes CDR1 KGHDR and CDR2 SFDVKD.

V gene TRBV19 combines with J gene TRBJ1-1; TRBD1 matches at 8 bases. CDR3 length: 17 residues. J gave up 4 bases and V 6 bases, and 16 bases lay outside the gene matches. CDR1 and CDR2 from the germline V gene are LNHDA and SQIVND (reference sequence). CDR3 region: CASSPGYQGAGFTEAFF. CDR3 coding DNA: TGTGCCAGTAGCCCCGGCTATCAGGGGGCAGGGTTCACTGAAGCTTTCTTT.

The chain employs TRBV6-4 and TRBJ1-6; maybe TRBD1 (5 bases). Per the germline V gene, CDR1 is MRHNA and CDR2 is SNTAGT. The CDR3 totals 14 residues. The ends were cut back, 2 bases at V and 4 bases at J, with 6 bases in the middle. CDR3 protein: CASSDGGYNSPLHF. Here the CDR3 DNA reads TGTGCCAGCAGTGACGGGGGTTATAATTCACCCCTCCACTTT.